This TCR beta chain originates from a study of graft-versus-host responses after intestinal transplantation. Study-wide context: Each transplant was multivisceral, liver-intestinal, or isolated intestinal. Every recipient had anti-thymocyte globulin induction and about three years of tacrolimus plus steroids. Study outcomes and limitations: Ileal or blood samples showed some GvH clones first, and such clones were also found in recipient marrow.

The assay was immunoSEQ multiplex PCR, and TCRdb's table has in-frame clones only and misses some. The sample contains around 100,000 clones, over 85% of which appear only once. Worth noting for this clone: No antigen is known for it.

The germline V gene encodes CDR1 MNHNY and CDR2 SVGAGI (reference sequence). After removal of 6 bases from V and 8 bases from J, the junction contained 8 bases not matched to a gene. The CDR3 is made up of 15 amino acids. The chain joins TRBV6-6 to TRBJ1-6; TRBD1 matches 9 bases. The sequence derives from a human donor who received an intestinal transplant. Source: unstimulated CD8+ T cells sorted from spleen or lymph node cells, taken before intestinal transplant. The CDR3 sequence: CASSNDRGGDSPLHF. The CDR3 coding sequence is TGTGCCAGCAGCAACGACAGGGGGGGAGATTCACCCCTCCACTTT.